These 23 T cell receptor beta chains were sequenced from one sample in a study of T cell repertoires in cytomegalovirus infection. Via MiXCR, TCRdb re-called the reads, giving one row per CDR3 protein. The repertoire holds approximately 990,000 distinct CDR3 sequences, roughly 30% seen once, with 10% to 15% in the top ten. These receptors' antigens are unknown. Sequenced material: cultured CD8+ T cells from PBMCs, taken from culture after CMV antigen stimulation. These TCRs come from a human donor in good health (CMV status not recorded). Some clones in this sample may be carry-over from other donors' samples.

V usage is TRBV9 and J usage is TRBJ1-2; 9 bases agree with TRBD1. Looked up from germline, CDR1 is SGDLS and CDR2 is YYNGEE. V lost 3 bases to trimming and J lost 4 bases; unmatched junction nucleotides: 10. The CDR3 has 16 residues. The CDR3 DNA is TGTGCCAGCAGCGGGGCACAGGGGGCAGAAGGCTATGGCTACACCTTC. Translating gives CASSGAQGAEGYGYTF.

This clonotype was seen a few times. The chain joins TRBV4-3 to TRBJ2-5; 7 bases line up with TRBD2. Germline CDR1 and CDR2: LGHNA and YSLEER. V lost 3 bases to trimming and J lost 0 bases; unmatched junction nucleotides: 4. CDR3 length: 15 amino acids. CDR3 DNA sequence: TGCGCCAGCAGCCATTCTAGCGGATACCAAGAGACCCAGTACTTC. This codes for CASSHSSGYQETQYF.

This chain connects TRBV15 to TRBJ2-3; tentative D call: TRBD2 (7 bases). CDR1 LNHNV and CDR2 YYDKDF come from the germline V gene (reference sequence). This CDR3 spans 15 amino acids. Trimming took 0 bases from V and 2 from J, leaving 9 bases between them. DNA for the CDR3: TGTGCCACCAGCAGAGATGGGGGGGCCACAGATACGCAGTATTTT. Its translation is CATSRDGGATDTQYF. Full variable domain (rest looked up from reference TRBV15 and TRBJ2-3): DAMVIQNPRYQVTQFGKPVTLSCSQTLNHNVMYWYQQKSSQAPKLLFHYYDKDFNNEADTPDNFQSRRPNTSFCFLDIRSPGLGDTAMYLCATSRDGGATDTQYFGPGTRLTVL.

V is TRBV2 and J is TRBJ1-2; D remains unclear. This CDR3 is 15 amino acids long. Germline V lookup: CDR1 SNHLY, CDR2 FYNNEI. Between the trimmed V and J ends, which lost 0 bases and 0 bases, there was a span of 8 bases. CDR3 coding DNA: TGTGCCAGCAGTGAAGCACACAGATCTAACTATGGCTACACCTTC. It is translated as CASSEAHRSNYGYTF.

This clonotype has just a few counts. V and J are TRBV10-2 and TRBJ1-2; weak D call: TRBD1 (5 bases). This CDR3 is 18 amino acids long. Germline CDR1 reads WSHSY; CDR2 reads SAAADI. V lost 2 bases and J lost 3, with 22 bases in between. Written as DNA, the CDR3 is TGCGCCAGCAGTGAGGCCAGGGTTGTGGATCTAGTGTACTATGGCTACACCTTC. Encoded protein: CASSEARVVDLVYYGYTF.

This chain connects TRBV15 to TRBJ2-1, with a weak D call TRBD2 (6 bases). Germline CDR1 and CDR2: LNHNV and YYDKDF (reference sequence). The CDR3 has 16 amino acids. V shed 1 base and J shed 0 bases, with 10 bases lying between them. The CDR3 spells CATSRGRGTSYNEQFF. The CDR3 DNA reads TGTGCCACCAGCAGAGGTCGGGGGACCTCCTACAATGAGCAGTTCTTC.

This clonotype was observed many times. The rearrangement joins TRBV7-9 to TRBJ1-2; TRBD1 might be the D (5 bases). V was pared by 5 bases and J by 6 bases, with 22 bases between. Germline V gene sequence: CDR1 SEHNR, CDR2 FQNEAQ (reference sequence). The CDR3 is made up of 16 amino acids. This CDR3 is CASSLIQETGRDGYTF. The CDR3 region has the DNA TGTGCCAGCAGCCTAATTCAGGAGACGGGGCGAGATGGCTACACCTTC.

The chain has TRBV28 and TRBJ2-7; no clear D gene. Trimming shortened V by 3 bases and J by 4 bases, and 13 bases separated the two germline ends. The germline V gene encodes CDR1 MDHEN and CDR2 SYDVKM. The CDR3 is 14 amino acids. The CDR3 DNA reads TGTGCCAGCAGTTTGACATCGAGACCATACGAGCAGTACGTC. It specifies CASSLTSRPYEQYV.

The CDR3, as DNA: TGTGCCAGCAGTGGACAGGGGGGGACCAATGAGCAGTTCTTC. This encodes CASSGQGGTNEQFF. V and J are TRBV6-1 and TRBJ2-1; TRBD1 matches at 9 bases. The CDR3 is 14 amino acids. Germline V gene sequence: CDR1 MNHNS, CDR2 SASEGT. The V and J ends lost 4 bases and 6 bases, in that order; junction bases with no gene match: 4.

CDR3 region: CASSFDWGSYNEQFF. CDR3 coding DNA: TGTGCCAGCAGCTTCGACTGGGGCTCCTACAATGAGCAGTTCTTC. The chain recombines TRBV7-9 with TRBJ2-1; D not certain. The V end was cut by 3 bases, the J end by 0 bases, with 9 bases between. In germline, CDR1 is SEHNR, CDR2 FQNEAQ (reference sequence). The CDR3 is 15 residues long.

This chain uses TRBV20-1 with TRBJ1-1; D call uncertain. Deletions cut 5 bases from V and 7 bases from J, with 8 bases between. The CDR3 is 10 amino acids. The germline V gene has CDR1 DFQATT and CDR2 SNEGSKA (reference sequence). The chain's CDR3 is CSAAVGEAFF. The CDR3 DNA reads TGCAGTGCTGCGGTCGGTGAAGCTTTCTTT.

This clonotype was seen repeatedly, ten times or more. For the CDR3, the DNA is TGTGCCATCGGGAGCACCTTGCCCGGCACAGATACGCAGTATTTT. Protein: CAIGSTLPGTDTQYF. This chain joins TRBV10-3 and TRBJ2-3; a weak D match, TRBD2 (5 bases). V lost 8 bases to trimming and J lost 1 base, with 16 bases between them. CDR3 length: 15 amino acids. Germline-derived CDR1 and CDR2 are ENHRY and SYGVKD.

V usage is TRBV10-3 and J usage is TRBJ2-3; 12 nucleotides align to TRBD2. Losses at the gene ends were 6 bases for V and 5 bases for J; bases not matched to a gene: 6. The CDR3 length is 15 residues. Germline CDR1 is ENHRY and CDR2 is SYGVKD. CDR3 residues: CAIRPSGGAGDTQYF. DNA for the CDR3: TGTGCCATCAGACCTAGCGGGGGGGCTGGAGATACGCAGTATTTT.

This clonotype was seen ten or more times. The CDR3 DNA reads TGTGCCAGCAGCTTAGGACTAGCGGGGGCCATATACGAGCAGTACGTC. It specifies CASSLGLAGAIYEQYV. The gene calls are TRBV7-8 and TRBJ2-7; 12 nucleotides align to TRBD2. Per the germline V gene, CDR1 is SGHVS and CDR2 is FQNEAQ. The V segment lost 1 base and the J segment 4 bases; nucleotides outside the gene matches: 5. This CDR3 spans 16 amino acids.

The V gene is TRBV7-9, the J gene TRBJ2-5; 9 bases line up with TRBD1. CDR1 and CDR2 from the germline V gene are SEHNR and FQNEAQ (reference sequence). J was trimmed by 4 bases and V by 5 bases; bases with no gene match: 11. The CDR3 is 16 residues long. The CDR3 here is CASSTIRDRERETQYF. The CDR3, as DNA: TGTGCCAGCAGCACTATCCGGGACAGGGAACGAGAGACCCAGTACTTC.

This clonotype was seen only once. This chain joins TRBV4-1 and TRBJ2-1, with D perhaps given as TRBD1 or TRBD2 (5 bases each). V lost 0 bases, J lost 5 bases, and 11 bases lay in between. This CDR3 has 15 amino acids. Germline assignment: CDR1 MGHRA and CDR2 YSYEKL. This chain's CDR3 is CASSQDRMGDNEQFF. CDR3 nucleotides: TGCGCCAGCAGCCAAGATCGGATGGGGGACAATGAGCAGTTCTTC.

This chain joins TRBV27 and TRBJ1-2; D might be TRBD1 (6 bases). This CDR3 has 14 amino acids. V lost 9 bases and J lost 0, with 14 bases in between. From germline, CDR1 is MNHEY and CDR2 SMNVEV (reference sequence). CDR3: CASKQGGANYGYTF. In nucleotides, the CDR3 is TGTGCCAGTAAACAGGGCGGAGCTAACTATGGCTACACCTTC.

The chain recombines TRBV3-1 with TRBJ2-2; D not resolved. Deletions cut 3 bases from V and 5 bases from J, with 13 bases between. This CDR3 region has 15 residues. Per germline, CDR1 LGHDT and CDR2 YNNKEL (reference sequence). The CDR3 nucleotides are TGTGCCAGCAGCCATAGTTTAGGCTGGACCGGGGAGCTGTTTTTT. Its protein is CASSHSLGWTGELFF. The full variable domain, rest sourced from reference TRBV3-1 and TRBJ2-2, is DTAVSQTPKYLVTQMGNDKSIKCEQNLGHDTMYWYKQDSKKFLKIMFSYNNKELIINETVPNRFSPKSPDKAHLNLHINSLELGDSAVYFCASSHSLGWTGELFFGEGSRLTVL.

This clonotype has more than one count but fewer than ten. CDR3: CSARDRSRGAYGYTF. CDR3 DNA: TGCAGTGCTAGAGATAGGTCCAGGGGAGCCTATGGCTACACCTTC. This chain uses TRBV20-1 with TRBJ1-2, with a possible D match to TRBD1 (6 bases). The V and J ends lost 0 bases and 4 bases respectively, with 15 bases between them. Germline CDR1 reads DFQATT; CDR2 reads SNEGSKA (reference sequence). The length of the CDR3 is 15 residues.

Details on this clonotype: Compared with germline, one end of the junction differs, possibly owing to a read error. The chain carries TRBV7-6 and TRBJ1-6; D may be TRBD1 (5 bases). CDR1 and CDR2 from the germline V gene are SGHVS and FNYEAQ. The CDR3 consists of 13 residues. CDR3 region: CASSRGGVSPLHF. CDR3 bases: TGTGCTAGCAGCCGGGGGGGAGTTTCACCCCTCCACTTT. Based on the CDR3 plus reference TRBV7-6 and TRBJ1-6, the full variable domain is GAGVSQSPRYKVTKRGQDVALRCDPISGHVSLYWYRQALGQGPEFLTYFNYEAQQDKSGLPNDRFSAERPEGSISTLTIQRTEQRDSAMYRCASSRGGVSPLHFGNGTRLTVT.

This clonotype was seen only a few times. The chain couples TRBV6-6 to TRBJ2-7; 7 bases match TRBD2. The CDR3 totals 14 residues. CDR1 MNHNY and CDR2 SVGAGI come from the germline V gene (reference sequence). The trim removed 8 bases at V and 2 bases at J, leaving 9 bases unmatched. The CDR3 is CASSSSGSTYEQYV. CDR3 coding DNA: TGTGCCAGCTCGAGTAGCGGGTCTACCTACGAGCAGTACGTC.

The chain recombines TRBV11-1 with TRBJ2-1, with D tentatively TRBD2 (5 bases). V lost 1 base and J 0 bases, leaving 13 bases between the germline ends. Germline V gene lookup returns CDR1 SGHAT and CDR2 FQDESV (reference sequence). CDR3 length: 17 residues. The CDR3 nucleotides are TGTGCCAGCAGCTTAGAATTGGGAGCGAGCTCCTACAATGAGCAGTTCTTC. It yields the protein CASSLELGASSYNEQFF.

The CDR3 nucleotides are TGTGCCAGCAGCCGATGGGACAGGGCCACTGAAGCTTTCTTT. It translates to CASSRWDRATEAFF. V usage is TRBV14 and J usage is TRBJ1-1; 9 bases align to TRBD1. CDR3 length equals 14 residues. Germline CDR1 SGHDN, CDR2 FVKESK. V gave up 4 bases and J gave up 4 bases; unmatched junction bases: 4.